A single sample gave rise to the 17 T cell receptor beta chains below, sequenced in a study of monozygotic twins with inflammatory bowel disease. TCRdb re-called the 5' RACE reads; one entry per CDR3 protein, DNA not given. The sample's table shows around 380,000 distinct CDR3 sequences. Sequencing used blood. The receptors here all came from a human donor with ulcerative colitis or Crohn's disease, or a healthy co-twin of an affected twin (not recorded which).

This rearrangement joins TRBV3-1 to TRBJ2-2; there is no DNA to check the TCRdb D call of TRBD1. Germline V gene sequence: CDR1 LGHDT, CDR2 YNNKEL (reference sequence). CDR3 length: 15 residues. CDR3: CASSHVTGNTGELFF. Full variable domain (rest looked up from reference TRBV3-1 and TRBJ2-2): DTAVSQTPKYLVTQMGNDKSIKCEQNLGHDTMYWYKQDSKKFLKIMFSYNNKELIINETVPNRFSPKSPDKAHLNLHINSLELGDSAVYFCASSHVTGNTGELFFGEGSRLTVL.

The chain combines TRBV7-9 with TRBJ2-7. The V gene's germline CDR1 is SEHNR and CDR2 FQNEAQ (reference sequence). The CDR3 consists of 13 residues. The CDR3 protein is CASSAASSYEQYF.

The chain employs TRBV6-1 and TRBJ2-5; TCRdb picks TRBD1, but there is no DNA to check that call. The CDR3 length is 15 residues. Per the germline V gene, CDR1 is MNHNS and CDR2 is SASEGT. CDR3 loop: CASTSRGPVQETQYF.

The J gene is TRBJ2-7, the V gene TRBV5-1; TCRdb calls TRBD1, which cannot be checked without DNA. The CDR3 has 16 residues. Germline CDR1 is SGHRS and CDR2 is YFSETQ. CDR3 region: CASSFRTGGVGYEQYF.

V is TRBV3-1 and J is TRBJ2-1; TCRdb reports TRBD2, a call that lacks DNA to check it against. The CDR3 totals 16 residues. Germline-derived CDR1 and CDR2 are LGHDT and YNNKEL (reference sequence). The CDR3 here is CASSQELAGTYNEQFF.

The chain recombines TRBV27 with TRBJ2-7; the D call of TRBD1 rests on TCRdb alone, since no DNA is present to check it. Germline V gene data show CDR1 as MNHEY and CDR2 as SMNVEV (reference sequence). This CDR3 is 14 amino acids long. The CDR3 sequence is CASSPARQDYEQYF.

The chain joins TRBV9 to TRBJ1-2; TCRdb lists TRBD1, though no DNA is available to test this call. In germline, CDR1 is SGDLS, CDR2 YYNGEE. This CDR3 is built from 16 residues. The CDR3 spells CASSVARGDSPYGYTF.

The rearrangement joins TRBV5-1 to TRBJ2-1; the TRBD1 assignment by TCRdb is unverifiable without DNA. Germline CDR1 is SGHRS and CDR2 is YFSETQ. The CDR3 loop spans 15 amino acids. Here the CDR3 reads CASSQGQEPYNEQFF. The full variable domain, its missing parts supplied by reference TRBV5-1 and TRBJ2-1, is KAGVTQTPRYLIKTRGQQVTLSCSPISGHRSVSWYQQTPGQGLQFLFEYFSETQRNKGNFPGRFSGRQFSNSRSEMNVSTLELGDSALYLCASSQGQEPYNEQFFGPGTRLTVL.

This rearrangement joins TRBV7-2 to TRBJ2-7. Per the germline V gene, CDR1 is SGHTA and CDR2 is FQGNSA. CDR3 length: 12 amino acids. CDR3 sequence reads: CASSLMTAEQYF.

The rearrangement joins TRBV7-8 to TRBJ1-5; TCRdb names TRBD1, which stays unverified in the absence of DNA. The CDR3 is 15 amino acids. Germline CDR1 is SGHVS and CDR2 is FQNEAQ. The CDR3 spells CASRPDRESNQPQHF.

The chain is built from TRBV29-1 and TRBJ2-6. The germline V gene has CDR1 SQVTM and CDR2 ANQGSEA. CDR3 length: 17 residues. This CDR3 is CSVKETERVSGANVLTF.

This chain links TRBV10-3 with TRBJ1-5. This CDR3 spans 16 amino acids. Germline V lookup: CDR1 ENHRY, CDR2 SYGVKD. The CDR3 region is CAISIRLGSSNQPQHF.

This chain joins TRBV21-1 and TRBJ2-7; TCRdb indicates TRBD2, and absent DNA this call remains unverified. TRBV21-1 is described as a pseudogene. This CDR3 is built from 12 residues. The CDR3 protein is CDLLPSSYEQYF.

The chain joins TRBV11-1 to TRBJ2-3; TCRdb designates TRBD2, a call that cannot be tested without DNA. CDR3 length: 18 amino acids. Germline V gives CDR1 SGHAT, CDR2 FQDESV (reference sequence). The CDR3 spells CASSLATSGGRTTDTQYF. The full variable domain, with the rest looked up from reference TRBV11-1 and TRBJ2-3, is EAEVAQSPRYKITEKSQAVAFWCDPISGHATLYWYRQILGQGPELLVQFQDESVVDDSQLPKDRFSAERLKGVDSTLKIQPAELGDSAMYLCASSLATSGGRTTDTQYFGPGTRLTVL.

The genes are TRBV6-5 and TRBJ1-5; TCRdb calls TRBD1, which cannot be checked without DNA. Looked up from germline, CDR1 is MNHEY and CDR2 is SVGAGI. The CDR3 totals 19 residues. CDR3 region: CASSYARDRGRNSNQPQHF.

This rearrangement joins TRBV6-2 or TRBV6-3 to TRBJ1-5. The germline V gene has CDR1 MNHEY and CDR2 SVGEGT. The CDR3 sequence is 13 residues long. CDR3 protein: CASSYFPNQPQHF.

V is TRBV20-1 and J is TRBJ2-7; checking the TCRdb D call of TRBD1 is not possible without DNA. This CDR3 contains 16 residues. Germline V lookup: CDR1 DFQATT, CDR2 SNEGSKA (reference sequence). CDR3 in amino acids: CSARDTRWGGAYEQYF.